The sequence of this T cell receptor beta chain was determined in a study of human T cells and chemical hapten exposure. Study background: TCR yields per sample varied mostly from small pooled library volume differences.

Study results and caveats: The number of TCRs over 1 in 1000 frequency stayed unchanged after DPC.

The library attached unique molecular identifiers to individual cDNA molecules. TCRdb re-called the RACE reads with MiXCR, one entry per CDR3 protein. The sample lists approximately 110,000 distinct CDR3 sequences; 8% to 13% were seen once. Specified time point: patch test 1, 2 weeks after DPC sensitization. Noted treatment: therapeutic diphenylcyclopropenone sensitization with weekly scalp DPC. Germline values: CDR1 DFQATT, CDR2 SNEGSKA (reference sequence). V shed 6 bases and J shed 6 bases, with 6 bases lying between them. The CDR3 contains 10 residues. This clonotype showed up just a few times. Its antigen is unknown.

The sequencing used whole blood, collected in connection with sensitization to the hapten diphenylcyclopropenone (DPC). The sequence was obtained from a woman aged 40 to 50 with alopecia areata. Some clones in this sample may be carry-over from other donors' samples. The rearrangement uses TRBV20-1 and TRBJ2-1; no definite D call. The CDR3 region has the DNA TGCAGTGCGAGGACCAATGAGCAGTTCTTC. The encoded protein is CSARTNEQFF.